The TCR beta chain under discussion was sequenced for a study of cytomegalovirus exposure and HLA in healthy donors. In this sample, this clone turned up a few times. The antigen remains undetermined. Study-level findings and limits: Three CMV-associated chains were confirmed in vitro to be specific for CMV antigens. Cytomegalovirus-associated TCR beta chains were listed, numbering roughly 150.

Only in-frame clones appear in the TCRdb table, and some are missing; sequencing was by immunoSEQ multiplex PCR. The sample includes about 220,000 clones, 65% to 85% of them seen just once. Sequencing used PBMCs. This TCR was recovered from a woman aged 25-40 years in good health and CMV-seropositive.

This CDR3 reads CASSLVSGLGYGYTF. In nucleotides, the CDR3 is TGTGCCAGCAGCTTAGTTTCAGGGCTCGGCTATGGCTACACCTTC. The chain carries TRBV11-2 and TRBJ1-2; a possible D gene is TRBD1 (5 bases). V lost 1 base, J lost 4 bases, and 13 bases lay in between. Per germline, CDR1 SGHAT and CDR2 FQNNGV. This CDR3 has 15 amino acids.